Shown below are 8 T cell receptor beta chains from a single sample sequenced in a study of blood T cell repertoires in COVID-19. Assay: immunoSEQ multiplex PCR; the TCRdb copy retains only in-frame clones and omits some. This sample has a few hundred thousand clones, with 87% found just once. Sequencing was carried out using PBMCs or T cells enriched from blood (not recorded which). The source of these receptors is a man aged 18 to 29 with acute COVID-19.

This sequence joins TRBV4-1 and TRBJ2-7, with 11 bases lining up with TRBD2. The germline CDR1 and CDR2 sequences are MGHRA and YSYEKL. CDR3 length: 17 residues. The J segment lost 0 bases and the V segment lost 2 bases, leaving 6 bases of the junction unmatched. In DNA, the CDR3 is TGCGCCAGCAGCCAAATACTAGCGGGAGCCCTCTCCTACGAGCAGTACTTC. This gives the protein CASSQILAGALSYEQYF.

V gene TRBV5-5 combines with J gene TRBJ2-7, with no clear D. V lost 0 bases, J lost 0 bases, and 7 bases lay in between. The CDR3 is 14 residues long. Germline assignment: CDR1 SGHKS and CDR2 YYEKEE (reference sequence). The CDR3 loop reads CASSLVSSSYEQYF. The CDR3 region has the DNA TGTGCCAGCAGCTTGGTGTCGAGCTCCTACGAGCAGTACTTC. The entire variable domain, with the rest obtained from reference TRBV5-5 and TRBJ2-7, is as follows: DAGVTQSPTHLIKTRGQQVTLRCSPISGHKSVSWYQQVLGQGPQFIFQYYEKEERGRGNFPDRFSARQFPNYSSELNVNALLLGDSALYLCASSLVSSSYEQYFGPGTRLTVT.

This clone appeared once. V is TRBV3-1 (or the pseudogene TRBV3-2) and J is TRBJ2-6, with D unresolved. V was clipped by 1 base and J by 1 base, with 5 bases between them. Germline V CDR1 and CDR2: LGHDT, YNNKEL (reference sequence). CDR3 length equals 15 residues. The CDR3 DNA is TGTGCCAGCAGCCAAGTCGGGTCTGGGGCCAACGTCCTGACTTTC. Residues: CASSQVGSGANVLTF.

The genes are TRBV28 and TRBJ1-3; 8 nucleotides agree with TRBD1. The germline CDR1 and CDR2 sequences are MDHEN and SYDVKM. CDR3 length equals 16 residues. With 5 bases clipped from V and 0 bases from J, the junction kept 6 bases outside the gene matches. CDR3 in amino acids: CASSATGDLSGNTIYF. CDR3 bases: TGTGCCAGCAGTGCGACAGGGGACCTCTCTGGAAACACCATATATTTT.

This clone was counted a single time. The rearrangement links TRBV28 to TRBJ1-5, with unresolved D. The CDR3 is 19 amino acids. The germline gives CDR1 MDHEN, CDR2 SYDVKM. Deletions cut 8 bases from V and 9 bases from J, with 35 bases between. The CDR3 spells CASGIDGPGVGRTMRPQHF. The CDR3 region has the DNA TGTGCCAGCGGGATTGACGGCCCGGGAGTGGGAAGAACGATGCGGCCCCAGCATTTT.

The V and J genes are TRBV13 and TRBJ2-3; D possibly corresponds to TRBD2 (6 bases). The CDR3 consists of 14 residues. Per the germline V gene, CDR1 is PRHDT and CDR2 is FYEKMQ (reference sequence). The germline V and J ends were trimmed by 0 bases and 4 bases, with 8 bases remaining between them. The CDR3, as DNA: TGTGCCAGCAGCTTAGGCGGGAGTGCAGATACGCAGTATTTT. Translation gives CASSLGGSADTQYF.

The rearrangement joins TRBV28 to TRBJ1-2, with 12 bases lining up with TRBD1. V lost 2 bases, J lost 4 bases, and 8 bases stayed unmatched. The V gene's germline CDR1 is MDHEN and CDR2 SYDVKM. This CDR3 is built from 17 residues. The CDR3 protein is CASSLTGTGGGLYGYTF. CDR3 sequence (DNA): TGTGCCAGCAGTTTAACCGGGACAGGGGGCGGCCTCTATGGCTACACCTTC.

The J gene is TRBJ2-3, the V gene TRBV11-2, with 7 bases matching TRBD2. CDR3 length equals 15 residues. CDR1 and CDR2 (germline): SGHAT, FQNNGV. V was clipped by 3 bases and J by 2 bases; unmatched bases: 5. CDR3 sequence (DNA): TGTGCCAGCAGCTTCCGGGAGGTAAACACAGATACGCAGTATTTT. It yields the protein CASSFREVNTDTQYF. The full variable domain, rest sourced from reference TRBV11-2 and TRBJ2-3, is EAGVAQSPRYKIIEKRQSVAFWCNPISGHATLYWYQQILGQGPKLLIQFQNNGVVDDSQLPKDRFSAERLKGVDSTLKIQPAKLEDSAVYLCASSFREVNTDTQYFGPGTRLTVL.